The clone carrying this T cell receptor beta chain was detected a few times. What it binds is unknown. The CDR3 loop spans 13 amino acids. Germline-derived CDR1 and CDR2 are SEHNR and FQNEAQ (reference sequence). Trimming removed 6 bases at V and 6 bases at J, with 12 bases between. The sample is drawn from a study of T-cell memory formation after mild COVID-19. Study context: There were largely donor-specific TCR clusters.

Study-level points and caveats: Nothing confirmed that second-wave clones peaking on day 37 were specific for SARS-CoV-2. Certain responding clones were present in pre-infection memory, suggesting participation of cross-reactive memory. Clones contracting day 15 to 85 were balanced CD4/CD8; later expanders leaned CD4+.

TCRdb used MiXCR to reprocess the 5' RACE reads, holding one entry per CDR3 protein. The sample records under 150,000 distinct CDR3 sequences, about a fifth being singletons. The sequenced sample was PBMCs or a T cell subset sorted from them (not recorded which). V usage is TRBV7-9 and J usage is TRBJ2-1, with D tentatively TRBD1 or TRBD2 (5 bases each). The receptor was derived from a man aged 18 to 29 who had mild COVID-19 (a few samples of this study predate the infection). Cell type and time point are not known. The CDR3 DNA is TGTGCCAGCAGAGCTGGGGGACCCAATGAGCAGTTCTTC. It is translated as CASRAGGPNEQFF.